A single sample gave rise to the 21 T cell receptor beta chains below, sequenced in a study of shared clonotypes between healthy human individuals. Sequencing used immunoSEQ multiplex PCR; TCRdb keeps in-frame clones, though not all of them. The sample holds over a million clones, about 80% seen once. Material: memory CD4+ T cells from PBMCs. Sample subset: CD45RA-negative fraction. The receptors were sampled from a man aged 18 to 30 in good health. Some clones in this sample may be carry-over from other donors' samples.

The chain uses TRBV4-2 and TRBJ1-5; tentative D call: TRBD1 (6 bases). Germline-derived CDR1 and CDR2 are LGHNA and YNFKEQ. The CDR3 loop spans 16 amino acids. Trimming stripped 3 bases from V and 3 bases from J, with 15 bases between. The CDR3 here is CASSHKQGLNNQPQHF. CDR3 bases: TGTGCCAGCAGCCACAAACAGGGTCTGAACAATCAGCCCCAGCATTTT.

The chain recombines TRBV11-2 with TRBJ2-7; D call uncertain. The CDR3 is 12 amino acids. In germline, CDR1 is SGHAT, CDR2 FQNNGV. V lost 4 bases and J 8 bases, leaving 12 bases between the germline ends. In DNA form, the CDR3 reads TGTGCCAGCAGCTCAGCAGGAACGAAGCAGTACTTC. Amino acids: CASSSAGTKQYF.

This clone was observed a few times. CDR3 protein: CSAQTESNQPQHF. CDR3 coding DNA: TGCAGCGCCCAGACGGAGAGCAATCAGCCCCAGCATTTT. The chain is built from TRBV29-1 and TRBJ1-5; unclear D gene. V lost 7 bases and J 1 base, leaving 11 bases between the germline ends. The CDR3 covers 13 residues. Germline V gene sequence: CDR1 SQVTM, CDR2 ANQGSEA.

CDR3 sequence: CASSQDKLYGYTF. CDR3 nucleotide sequence: TGTGCCAGCAGCCAGGACAAGCTCTATGGCTACACCTTC. The rearrangement joins TRBV7-9 to TRBJ1-2, with D perhaps matching TRBD1 (5 bases). In germline, CDR1 is SEHNR, CDR2 FQNEAQ (reference sequence). The CDR3 extends over 13 amino acids. Trimming removed 5 bases at V and 4 bases at J, with 11 bases between.

The rearrangement links TRBV7-2 to TRBJ2-6, with D perhaps assigned TRBD1 or TRBD2 (5 bases each). CDR1 is SGHTA and CDR2 is FQGNSA in the germline V gene. The CDR3 runs 19 residues. V dropped 3 bases and J dropped 0 bases, with 18 bases sitting between them. CDR3 in DNA: TGTGCCAGCAGCTTTGCCGGGACGTCGGCCTACTCTGGGGCCAACGTCCTGACTTTC. Encoded protein: CASSFAGTSAYSGANVLTF.

This chain connects TRBV4-3 to TRBJ1-4, with a tentative D call TRBD1 (5 bases). CDR3 length: 14 amino acids. From germline, CDR1 is LGHNA and CDR2 YSLEER. Trimming left V 1 base short and J 5 bases short, with 8 bases between. CDR3 sequence (DNA): TGCGCCAGCAGCCAAGGGGACTCGAATGAAAAACTGTTTTTT. This gives the protein CASSQGDSNEKLFF.

Ten or more counts support this clone. The V call is TRBV19, the J call TRBJ2-7, with D perhaps matching TRBD2 (5 bases). The CDR3 has 13 residues. Per germline, CDR1 LNHDA and CDR2 SQIVND (reference sequence). The germline V and J ends were trimmed by 4 bases and 0 bases, with 7 bases remaining between them. DNA of the CDR3: TGTGCCAGTAGTAGGAGGAGCTCCTACGAGCAGTACTTC. Translated: CASSRRSSYEQYF.

V usage is TRBV4-2 and J usage is TRBJ2-1; D unclear. The germline gives CDR1 LGHNA, CDR2 YNFKEQ. Trimming shortened V by 0 bases and J by 6 bases, and 12 bases separated the two germline ends. The CDR3 totals 15 residues. The CDR3 protein is CASSQDRLESNEQFF. CDR3 nucleotides: TGTGCCAGCAGCCAAGATCGGCTAGAGTCCAATGAGCAGTTCTTC.

This clone was seen only once. V usage is TRBV13 and J usage is TRBJ2-2; TRBD2 matches 8 bases. The CDR3 loop spans 13 amino acids. Germline-derived CDR1 and CDR2 are PRHDT and FYEKMQ (reference sequence). V lost 3 bases to trimming and J lost 6 bases; unmatched junction nucleotides: 0. The CDR3 DNA reads as TGTGCCAGCAGCTTGCGGGGGGCCGGGGAGCTGTTTTTT. Its protein product is CASSLRGAGELFF.

In this sample, this clone turned up a few times. The CDR3 protein is CASSIYAVQGIRETQYF. The CDR3 nucleotides read TGTGCCAGCTCAATTTATGCAGTGCAGGGGATCCGAGAGACCCAGTACTTC. The rearrangement joins TRBV18 to TRBJ2-5; weak D call: TRBD1 (6 bases). Trimming removed 5 bases from V and 4 bases from J, with 23 bases in between. The CDR3 extends over 17 amino acids. Per germline, CDR1 KGHSH and CDR2 LQKENI.

The rearrangement joins TRBV21-1 to TRBJ1-5. TRBV21-1 has pseudogene status. The CDR3 consists of 17 residues. This CDR3 is CASSTRTVRESNQPQHF. The CDR3 coding sequence is TGTGCCAGCAGCACTAGGACAGTTCGGGAGAGCAATCAGCCCCAGCATTTT.

The chain joins TRBV11-2 to TRBJ2-5; maybe TRBD1 (6 bases). The ends were cut back, 0 bases at V and 7 bases at J, with 15 bases in the middle. Germline-derived CDR1 and CDR2 are SGHAT and FQNNGV. The CDR3 loop spans 15 amino acids. In DNA form, the CDR3 reads TGTGCCAGCAGCTTAGATCCGGGCAGGGGAATGACCCAGTACTTC. Protein product: CASSLDPGRGMTQYF.

Worth noting for this clone: The junction shows a germline mismatch at one end, possibly a read error. V gene TRBV11-2 combines with J gene TRBJ1-4; tentative D call: TRBD1 (5 bases). Germline loops: CDR1 SGHAT, CDR2 FQNNGV. There are 13 residues in the CDR3. The CDR3 region has the DNA TGTGCCAGCAGCTTAGATGTGGGCAGGGAAAGACAATTT. Residues: CASSLDVGRERQF.

The table lists this clone with a few counts. This chain joins TRBV4-2 and TRBJ1-2; a possible D gene is TRBD1 (5 bases). CDR1 is LGHNA, CDR2 YNFKEQ, per germline. V lost 1 base and J 11 bases, leaving 20 bases between the germline ends. The CDR3 covers 15 residues. The CDR3 protein is CASSQGRGERRFYTF. In DNA form, the CDR3 reads TGTGCCAGCAGCCAAGGAAGGGGAGAGAGGAGATTTTACACCTTC.

V gene TRBV7-2 combines with J gene TRBJ2-7; tentatively, D is TRBD2 (5 bases). CDR1 and CDR2 (germline): SGHTA, FQGNSA. Trimming took 5 bases from V and 0 from J, leaving 14 bases between them. The CDR3 length is 15 residues. The CDR3 DNA is TGTGCCAGCAGCCCCAGTGTGGAGGCCTCCTACGAGCAGTACTTC. It yields the protein CASSPSVEASYEQYF.

J is TRBJ1-2 and V is TRBV27, with D uncertain. The CDR3 has 15 residues. Germline CDR1 and CDR2: MNHEY and SMNVEV (reference sequence). V was pared by 8 bases and J by 4 bases, with 20 bases between. CDR3 nucleotide sequence: TGTGCCAGCGGACCCTTCGACAAGACCTTCTATGGCTACACCTTC. It encodes CASGPFDKTFYGYTF.

The chain carries TRBV9 and TRBJ1-2; D not certain. V was shortened by 0 bases and J by 5 bases, with 14 bases between the two germline ends. Germline CDR1 is SGDLS and CDR2 is YYNGEE. This CDR3 contains 15 residues. CDR3: CASSVVTESVYGYTF. CDR3 DNA sequence: TGTGCCAGCAGCGTAGTAACAGAGAGTGTATATGGCTACACCTTC. The full variable domain, with the rest looked up from reference TRBV9 and TRBJ1-2, is DSGVTQTPKHLITATGQRVTLRCSPRSGDLSVYWYQQSLDQGLQFLIQYYNGEERAKGNILERFSAQQFPDLHSELNLSSLELGDSALYFCASSVVTESVYGYTFGSGTRLTVV.

The J gene is TRBJ2-7, the V gene TRBV30; tentatively, D is TRBD2 (6 bases). The CDR3 runs to 13 residues. V was clipped by 3 bases and J by 1 base, with 10 bases between them. Germline CDR1 and CDR2: GTSNPN and SVGIG (reference sequence). The CDR3 reads CAWRARGSYEQYF. CDR3 in DNA: TGTGCCTGGAGGGCGCGGGGTTCCTACGAGCAGTACTTC.

A note on this clone: Other DNA sequences in this sample translate to the same CDR3. The chain uses TRBV18 and TRBJ2-1; D remains unclear. CDR1 is KGHSH and CDR2 is LQKENI in the germline V gene. This CDR3 region has 15 residues. V was cut by 3 bases and J by 2 bases, with 11 bases left in between. Here the CDR3 DNA reads TGTGCCAGCTCACCCTCCCGTTCAGCCTACAATGAGCAGTTCTTC. Residues: CASSPSRSAYNEQFF. Full variable domain (rest looked up from reference TRBV18 and TRBJ2-1): NAGVMQNPRHLVRRRGQEARLRCSPMKGHSHVYWYRQLPEEGLKFMVYLQKENIIDESGMPKERFSAEFPKEGPSILRIQQVVRGDSAAYFCASSPSRSAYNEQFFGPGTRLTVL.

V and J are TRBV7-2 and TRBJ2-7; D perhaps matches TRBD1 (8 bases). Germline values: CDR1 SGHTA, CDR2 FQGNSA. The length of the CDR3 is 15 residues. V lost 1 base to trimming and J lost 6 bases, with 16 bases between them. This chain's CDR3 is CASSLVQGGLGEQYF. The CDR3 DNA follows: TGTGCCAGCAGCTTAGTACAGGGGGGGCTTGGCGAGCAGTACTTC.

The V call is TRBV6-5, the J call TRBJ1-2, with 7 nucleotides matching TRBD1. The CDR3 totals 15 residues. The ends lost 0 bases at V and 8 bases at J; junction bases unmatched: 9. In germline, CDR1 is MNHEY, CDR2 SVGAGI. CDR3 coding DNA: TGTGCCAGCAGTTACTCCGGGGACAGACAAGTCGGCTACACCTTC. Translated, it gives CASSYSGDRQVGYTF.